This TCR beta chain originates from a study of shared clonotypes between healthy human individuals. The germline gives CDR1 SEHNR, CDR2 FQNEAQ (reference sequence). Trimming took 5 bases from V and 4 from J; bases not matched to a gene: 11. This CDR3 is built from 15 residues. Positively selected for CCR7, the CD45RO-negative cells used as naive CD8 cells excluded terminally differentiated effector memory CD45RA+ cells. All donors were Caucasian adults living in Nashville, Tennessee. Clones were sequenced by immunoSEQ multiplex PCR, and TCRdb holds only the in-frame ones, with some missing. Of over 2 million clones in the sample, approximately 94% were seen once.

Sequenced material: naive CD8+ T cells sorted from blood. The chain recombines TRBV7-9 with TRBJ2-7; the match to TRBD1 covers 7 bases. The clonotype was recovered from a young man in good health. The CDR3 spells CASSTDRDGKYEQYF. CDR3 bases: TGTGCCAGCAGCACCGACAGGGACGGGAAGTACGAGCAGTACTTC.